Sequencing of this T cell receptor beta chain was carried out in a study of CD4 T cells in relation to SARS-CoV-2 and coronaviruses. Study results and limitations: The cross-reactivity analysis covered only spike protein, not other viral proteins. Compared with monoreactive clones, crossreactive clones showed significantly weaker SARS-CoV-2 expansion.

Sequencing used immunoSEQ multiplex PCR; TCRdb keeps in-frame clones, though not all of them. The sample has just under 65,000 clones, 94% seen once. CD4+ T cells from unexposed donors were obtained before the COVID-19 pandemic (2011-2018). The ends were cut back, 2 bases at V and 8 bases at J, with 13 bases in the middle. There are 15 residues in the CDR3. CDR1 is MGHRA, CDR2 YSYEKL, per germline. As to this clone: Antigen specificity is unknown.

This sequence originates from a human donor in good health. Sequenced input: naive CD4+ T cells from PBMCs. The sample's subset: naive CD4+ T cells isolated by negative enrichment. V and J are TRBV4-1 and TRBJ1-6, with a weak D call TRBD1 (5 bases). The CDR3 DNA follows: TGCGCCAGCAGCCAATTAGGGGAAGTCGATTCACCCCTCCACTTT. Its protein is CASSQLGEVDSPLHF.